This TCR beta chain came from a study of identifying expanded T cells in peripheral blood. Whole-study results and caveats: Over approximately two and four weeks, about 17 and 20 clones changed, versus approximately 1.2 between replicates. Across healthy donors, higher total template counts meant significantly greater roughly 2-week count variance.

Sequencing was performed with immunoSEQ multiplex PCR; in TCRdb, only in-frame clones are kept and a portion is missing. The sample yields about 110,000 clones, 88% seen once. During the collection period, no donor immune events like infections were recorded. This CDR3 has 14 residues. V dropped 3 bases and J dropped 2 bases, with 6 bases sitting between them. CDR1 and CDR2 from the germline V gene are SGHRS and YFSETQ. Notes on this clone: Its antigen is undetermined.

The chain has TRBV5-1 and TRBJ2-6, with D maybe TRBD2 (6 bases). The TCR was taken from a person between 18 and 69 years old in good health. The sequencing sample was made of blood. This chain's CDR3 is CASSWGAGANVLTF. The CDR3 DNA reads TGCGCCAGCAGCTGGGGGGCTGGGGCCAACGTCCTGACTTTC.